Below are 20 T cell receptor beta chains sequenced from a single sample in a study of Ad26.COV2.S vaccination and SARS-CoV-2 variants (dated by TCRdb to the early 2020s). The method behind the library was the immunoSEQ multiplex PCR assay. TCRdb's version of the immuneACCESS table is confined to in-frame rearrangements and falls short of the full clone set. An unresolved V gene accounts for under half of the shortfall where checked; the remainder is of unknown origin. This sample lists about 400,000 clones; 83% were detected once. The ten largest clones add up to approximately 7.8% of the sample. The sample's treatment or condition label, in plain terms: over 15 received Ad26.COV2.S at low or high dose, single or two shots; roughly five received placebo; per-sample allocation not given. Repertoires of vaccine and placebo recipients were sequenced from samples taken on day 63 after the first injection.

Source: peripheral blood, taken in a trial of Ad26.COV2.S vaccine versus placebo. The receptors stem from a person aged 18-60 years who received the Ad26.COV2.S COVID-19 vaccine or a placebo.

The chain has TRBV15 and TRBJ2-7; D remains ambiguous. This CDR3 has 16 residues. Germline V gives CDR1 LNHNV, CDR2 YYDKDF (reference sequence). V was cut by 1 base and J by 5 bases, with 18 bases left in between. This CDR3 is CATSRVVTVIFDEQYF. The CDR3 DNA sequence: TGTGCCACCAGCAGAGTAGTAACAGTGATATTCGACGAGCAGTACTTC. Full variable domain (remainder filled in from reference TRBV15 and TRBJ2-7): DAMVIQNPRYQVTQFGKPVTLSCSQTLNHNVMYWYQQKSSQAPKLLFHYYDKDFNNEADTPDNFQSRRPNTSFCFLDIRSPGLGDTAMYLCATSRVVTVIFDEQYFGPGTRLTVT.

The V gene is TRBV19, the J gene TRBJ1-3; D is unresolved. The CDR3 length is 15 residues. The germline V gene has CDR1 LNHDA and CDR2 SQIVND (reference sequence). V gave up 2 bases and J gave up 2 bases, with 10 bases separating them. CDR3 region: CASSIMGYAGNTIYF. DNA of the CDR3: TGTGCCAGTAGTATAATGGGGTACGCTGGAAACACCATATATTTT.

This chain uses TRBV28 with TRBJ1-2, with TRBD1 as a possible D gene (5 bases). There are 13 residues in the CDR3. V lost 5 bases to trimming and J lost 7 bases, with 14 bases between them. Per germline, CDR1 MDHEN and CDR2 SYDVKM. CDR3 sequence: CASSLIQGPGYTF. CDR3 nucleotide sequence: TGTGCCAGCAGTCTTATCCAGGGCCCTGGCTACACCTTC.

The chain has TRBV29-1 and TRBJ1-3; D is undetermined. V lost 0 bases and J 0 bases, leaving 12 bases between the germline ends. Germline CDR1 reads SQVTM; CDR2 reads ANQGSEA. This CDR3 has 16 residues. The CDR3 bases are TGCAGCGTTGAAGATGAACTGATTCACTCTGGAAACACCATATATTTT. Residues: CSVEDELIHSGNTIYF.

V usage is TRBV27 and J usage is TRBJ1-4, with D possibly being TRBD1 (6 bases). The ends were cut back, 3 bases at V and 7 bases at J, with 15 bases in the middle. The CDR3 length is 15 residues. CDR1 is MNHEY, CDR2 SMNVEV, per germline (reference sequence). This chain's CDR3 is CASSFSLIRGEKLFF. Written as DNA, the CDR3 is TGTGCCAGCAGTTTTTCCCTTATCAGGGGTGAAAAACTGTTTTTT.

This sequence joins TRBV2 and TRBJ1-5; 9 positions agree with TRBD1. Looked up from germline, CDR1 is SNHLY and CDR2 is FYNNEI. The CDR3 runs to 14 residues. V was pared by 6 bases and J by 6 bases, with 6 bases of the junction left unmatched. CDR3 protein: CASRGTGNGQPQHF. DNA for the CDR3: TGTGCCAGCAGGGGGACAGGGAACGGTCAGCCCCAGCATTTT.

This sequence joins TRBV4-1 and TRBJ2-7; D unclear. V lost 1 base and J 2 bases, leaving 12 bases between the germline ends. Germline CDR1 is MGHRA and CDR2 is YSYEKL. The CDR3 sequence is 15 residues long. The CDR3 is CASSQASQYPYEQYF. CDR3 DNA sequence: TGCGCCAGCAGCCAAGCAAGCCAGTATCCCTACGAGCAGTACTTC.

The sample holds many counts of this clone. The rearrangement joins TRBV27 to TRBJ1-5, with a weak D call TRBD1 (5 bases). The V and J ends lost 4 bases and 7 bases respectively, with 14 bases between them. Germline CDR1 is MNHEY and CDR2 is SMNVEV (reference sequence). The CDR3 is made up of 14 amino acids. The CDR3 DNA follows: TGTGCCAGCAGTTGGGGGGGTGCGGGGCAGCCCCAGCATTTT. It yields the protein CASSWGGAGQPQHF.

V gene TRBV19 combines with J gene TRBJ2-1; D is undetermined. Germline V gene lookup returns CDR1 LNHDA and CDR2 SQIVND (reference sequence). The CDR3 extends over 13 amino acids. V lost 1 base to trimming and J lost 7 bases, with 8 bases between them. CDR3 in amino acids: CASSIVAKNEQFF. CDR3 coding DNA: TGTGCCAGTAGTATAGTCGCTAAGAATGAGCAGTTCTTC.

The chain couples TRBV10-1 to TRBJ2-1, with 7 bases matching TRBD2. V was clipped by 5 bases and J by 12 bases; unmatched bases: 13. CDR1 and CDR2 (germline): WNHNN, SYGVQD (reference sequence). CDR3 size: 14 residues. CDR3 DNA: TGCGCCAGCAGTACCGGGACTACCAAAATTCGGCAGTTCTTC. Protein: CASSTGTTKIRQFF.

This clone was recorded a few times. V and J are TRBV5-1 and TRBJ2-7; TRBD1 matches at 9 bases. The CDR3 totals 15 residues. CDR1 is SGHRS, CDR2 YFSETQ, per germline. After removal of 0 bases from V and 0 bases from J, the junction contained 1 base not matched to a gene. The DNA for the CDR3 is TGCGCCAGCAGCTTGGAGACAGGGGGCTCCTACGAGCAGTACTTC. The encoded protein is CASSLETGGSYEQYF.

The chain combines TRBV4-1 with TRBJ2-7, with 9 nucleotides matching TRBD1. Looked up from germline, CDR1 is MGHRA and CDR2 is YSYEKL. The junction had 5 bases not matched to a gene; V was cut back by 3 bases and J by 2 bases. CDR3 length equals 15 residues. The CDR3 DNA follows: TGCGCCAGCAGCCATGGACAGGGGCATACCTACGAGCAGTACTTC. Encoded protein: CASSHGQGHTYEQYF.

The V call is TRBV6-5, the J call TRBJ2-7, with TRBD2 matching 15 bases. V gave up 10 bases and J gave up 6 bases; unmatched junction bases: 4. Germline V lookup: CDR1 MNHEY, CDR2 SVGAGI. The CDR3 is 13 amino acids. The CDR3 region has the DNA TGTGCCACACGGACTAGCGGGGGGGGCGAGCAGTACTTC. Its translation: CATRTSGGGEQYF.

The chain joins TRBV7-2 to TRBJ2-4; 7 bases match TRBD1. The CDR3 length is 14 residues. From germline, CDR1 is SGHTA and CDR2 FQGNSA. The trim removed 5 bases at V and 4 bases at J, leaving 5 bases unmatched. The CDR3 loop reads CASSLGDRKNIQYF. CDR3 sequence (DNA): TGTGCCAGCAGCCTAGGGGACAGAAAAAACATTCAGTACTTC.

This chain links TRBV3-1 (or the pseudogene TRBV3-2) with TRBJ2-2; TRBD2 is a possible D gene (5 bases). With 2 bases removed from V and 5 bases from J, the gap between germline ends came to 9 bases. CDR1 is LGHDT, CDR2 YNNKEL, per germline (reference sequence). The CDR3 contains 14 residues. This chain's CDR3 is CASSQTRGTGELFF. The CDR3 DNA reads as TGTGCCAGCAGCCAAACGCGAGGGACCGGGGAGCTGTTTTTT.

The chain employs TRBV5-6 and TRBJ2-5; D may be TRBD1 (6 bases). Trimming removed 3 bases at V and 3 bases at J, with 12 bases between. Germline loops: CDR1 SGHDT, CDR2 YYEEEE. The length of the CDR3 is 14 residues. CDR3 protein: CASSSPSGEETQYF. The DNA of the CDR3 is TGTGCCAGCAGCTCCCCCTCAGGGGAAGAGACCCAGTACTTC. Using reference TRBV5-6 and TRBJ2-5 for the parts outside the CDR3, the full variable domain is DAGVTQSPTHLIKTRGQQVTLRCSPKSGHDTVSWYQQALGQGPQFIFQYYEEEERQRGNFPDRFSGHQFPNYSSELNVNALLLGDSALYLCASSSPSGEETQYFGPGTRLLVL.

The CDR3 region has the DNA TGTGCCAGTAGAAGCGGGAGATCTAGCACAGATACGCAGTATTTT. Its translation is CASRSGRSSTDTQYF. The chain couples TRBV19 to TRBJ2-3; 8 bases match TRBD2. Germline CDR1 reads LNHDA; CDR2 reads SQIVND (reference sequence). J lost 0 bases, V lost 6 bases, and 5 bases had no gene match. The CDR3 sequence is 15 residues long.

The chain links TRBV29-1 to TRBJ2-2, with 7 bases identical to TRBD1. Germline V lookup: CDR1 SQVTM, CDR2 ANQGSEA. Unmatched junction bases numbered 17, after V lost 1 base and J lost 6 bases. The CDR3 is 18 amino acids. CDR3 DNA sequence: TGCAGCGTTGAAGCCCCAGACAGGGTCGGCATAGGCCCCGGGGAGCTGTTTTTT. It codes for CSVEAPDRVGIGPGELFF.

This clone was recorded a few times. V gene TRBV7-9 combines with J gene TRBJ2-1, with 11 positions matching TRBD2. The V gene end was trimmed by 6 bases and the J gene end by 9 bases; junction bases not matched to a gene: 7. The CDR3 is made up of 14 amino acids. Germline CDR1 SEHNR, CDR2 FQNEAQ (reference sequence). Written as DNA, the CDR3 is TGTGCCAGCAGGCTAGCGGGGGGCGTAACTGAGCAGTTCTTC. As protein: CASRLAGGVTEQFF.

The CDR3 region is CATSTGTSTEAFF. In nucleotides, the CDR3 is TGTGCCACGTCCACCGGGACAAGTACTGAAGCTTTCTTT. The chain couples TRBV24-1 to TRBJ1-1; possibly TRBD1 for D (6 bases). The CDR3 length is 13 residues. The germline gives CDR1 KGHDR, CDR2 SFDVKD. Trimming removed 10 bases from V and 5 bases from J, with 16 bases in between.